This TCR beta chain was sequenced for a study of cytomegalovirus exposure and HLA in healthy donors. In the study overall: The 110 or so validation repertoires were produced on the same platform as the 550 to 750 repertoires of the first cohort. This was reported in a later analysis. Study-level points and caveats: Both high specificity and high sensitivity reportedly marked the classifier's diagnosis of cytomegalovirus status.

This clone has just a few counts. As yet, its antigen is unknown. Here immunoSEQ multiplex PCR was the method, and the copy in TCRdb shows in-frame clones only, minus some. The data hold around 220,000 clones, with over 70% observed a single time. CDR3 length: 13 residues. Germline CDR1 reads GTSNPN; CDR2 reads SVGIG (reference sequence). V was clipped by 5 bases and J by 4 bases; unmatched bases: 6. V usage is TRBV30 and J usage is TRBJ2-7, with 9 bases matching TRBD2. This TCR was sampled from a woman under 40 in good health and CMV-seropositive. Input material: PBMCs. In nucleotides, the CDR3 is TGTGCCTGGGGGGGACTAGCAGCTTACGAGCAGTACTTC. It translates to CAWGGLAAYEQYF.